Listed below are T cell receptor beta chains from one sample, sequenced in a study of Ad26.COV2.S vaccination and SARS-CoV-2 variants. Profiling relied on immunoSEQ multiplex PCR, and the TCRdb table lists in-frame clones only, not all of them. This table has around 450,000 clones, roughly nine tenths appearing once. The sequencing used peripheral blood, collected in a trial of Ad26.COV2.S vaccine versus placebo. Every receptor here comes from a person aged 18-60 years who received the Ad26.COV2.S COVID-19 vaccine or a placebo. CDR3s include the opening cysteine and the closing phenylalanine or tryptophan. The size of a clone is reported for some rows only, either as once, few or many, or as a class for expanded clones.

j_gene | abundance | v_gene | CDR3aa
TRBJ2-7 | NA | TRBV19 | CASSRGVWGRRVSYEQYF
TRBJ2-5 | NA | TRBV24-1 | CATSDPTGLAEETQYF
TRBJ2-1 | NA | TRBV21-1 | CASSDLLNEQFF
TRBJ1-6 | NA | TRBV2 | CARSEEVNSPLHF
TRBJ1-2 | NA | TRBV3-1/TRBV3-2 | CASSQAQGSGYTF
TRBJ2-3 | NA | TRBV3-1/TRBV3-2 | CASSQDGGDTQYF
TRBJ1-2 | NA | TRBV6-5 | CASWPGQTHYGYTF
TRBJ1-2 | NA | TRBV5-5 | CASSLEQGIFGYTF
TRBJ2-1 | NA | TRBV6-2/TRBV6-3 | CASSYEWTSGLSYNEQFF
TRBJ2-2 | NA | TRBV5-1 | CASSWRQENTGELFF
TRBJ2-7 | NA | TRBV7-2 | CASSDSPSYEQYF
TRBJ2-3 | NA | TRBV13 | CASSLVNPDTQYF
TRBJ2-5 | NA | TRBV10-3 | CAISEGNQETQYF
TRBJ2-1 | NA | TRBV7-9 | CASSLRSAGSSYNEQFF
TRBJ1-5 | NA | TRBV19 | CASSPGGSNQPQHF
TRBJ2-3 | NA | TRBV5-1 | CASSPGTGFTDTQYF
TRBJ1-5 | NA | TRBV4-2 | CASSQGGGYGDQPQHF
TRBJ1-5 | NA | TRBV6-5 | CASRKQGTNQPQHF
TRBJ1-2 | once | TRBV5-1 | CASSRATGLEGYTF
TRBJ2-3 | NA | TRBV6-6 | CASSYGVWYTQYF
TRBJ2-2 | NA | TRBV27 | CASSLVGAVTGELFF
TRBJ1-6 | NA | TRBV28 | CASSSGEGNSPLHF
TRBJ2-2 | NA | TRBV7-3 | CASSLGDARVGGELFF
TRBJ2-5 | NA | TRBV20-1 | CSASWKGVEGTQYF
TRBJ2-6 | few | TRBV29-1 | CSVDSGANVLTF
TRBJ1-4 | NA | TRBV5-1 | CASSFEGPNGNEKLFF
TRBJ1-1 | NA | TRBV3-1/TRBV3-2 | CASSARAMNTEAFF
TRBJ1-1 | NA | TRBV6-2/TRBV6-3 | CASSFELRTADTEAFF
TRBJ2-3 | NA | TRBV7-9 | CASSLGTSRTDTQYF
TRBJ1-4 | NA | TRBV7-6 | CASSLDFVGEKLFF
TRBJ1-1 | once | TRBV30 | CAWSALQNTEAFF
TRBJ2-3 | NA | TRBV28 | CASSSGTTIDTQYF
TRBJ2-2 | few | TRBV14 | CASSKGAGELFF
TRBJ2-5 | once | TRBV27 | CASSLYAGPPQETQYF
TRBJ2-5 | NA | TRBV6-5 | CATAPDGNQETQYF
TRBJ1-1 | NA | TRBV5-4 | CASSLGSTGGEAFF
TRBJ1-5 | once | TRBV3-1/TRBV3-2 | CASSGGTGGQPQHF
TRBJ1-4 | NA | TRBV5-1 | CASSHALGEGEEKLFF
TRBJ2-2 | once | TRBV19 | CASSILGRRSGELFF
TRBJ1-1 | few | TRBV2 | CASSEHRAEAFF
TRBJ1-2 | NA | TRBV5-1 | CASSFIEASYGYTF
TRBJ2-7 | NA | TRBV19 | CATSSGYTYEQYF
TRBJ2-3 | NA | TRBV7-2 | CASSSLAVDTQYF
TRBJ2-7 | NA | TRBV5-1 | CASSLSPGYSYEQYF
TRBJ2-1 | NA | TRBV29-1 | CRGSAAYTNEQFF
TRBJ2-5 | NA | TRBV10-3 | CATASVQETQYF
TRBJ2-1 | NA | TRBV6-2/TRBV6-3 | CASSWGGDNNEQFF
TRBJ2-7 | NA | TRBV13 | CASSLGQALSYEQYF
TRBJ1-1 | NA | TRBV6-5 | CASSYEPKGGEAFF
TRBJ1-5 | once | TRBV20-1 | CSASYAASNQPQHF
TRBJ1-1 | NA | TRBV5-4 | CASSLEPGAPGTEAFF